Listed below are T cell receptor beta chains from one sample, sequenced in a study of beta chain features in type 1 diabetes. The method was immunoSEQ multiplex PCR; TCRdb's version includes in-frame clones alone and lacks a portion of them. In the table there are tens of thousands of clones, 45% to 50% of which are singletons. The sample consisted of central memory CD4+ T cells from blood. All receptors derive from a man aged 25-45 years with type 1 diabetes. Each CDR3 is given with its conserved first and last residue. A D gene is named only where the DNA matches it firmly. The listing skips clone size in some rows; elsewhere it reads once, few, many or a size class.

D	size	V	J	DNA	CDR3
TRBD2	NA	TRBV18	TRBJ2-3	TGTGCCAGCTCACCTCCGGGACTAGCGAGCGATACGCAGTATTTT	CASSPPGLASDTQYF
NA	NA	TRBV5-1	TRBJ2-1	TGCGCCAGCAGCTTGGCCAATACGGGGAGCTACAATGAGCAGTTCTTC	CASSLANTGSYNEQFF
NA	NA	TRBV7-2	TRBJ1-2	TGTGCCAGCAGCTTATCCCTCCGGGTCGGCTACACCTTC	CASSLSLRVGYTF
NA	NA	TRBV29-1	TRBJ2-7	TGCAGCGTATCAGAACCGATCCACGAGCAGTACTTC	CSVSEPIHEQYF
NA	NA	TRBV30	TRBJ1-2	TGTGCCTGGAGGCAAGAGGGTAATGGCTACACCTTC	CAWRQEGNGYTF
TRBD1	NA	TRBV19	TRBJ2-7	TGTGCCAGTAGTCTTGGACAGGGGTCGTACGAGCAGTACTTC	CASSLGQGSYEQYF
TRBD1	NA	TRBV11-3	TRBJ1-3	TGTGCCAGCAGCTTGGGGGGACAGCGAACTGGAAACACCATATATTTT	CASSLGGQRTGNTIYF
NA	few	TRBV6-6	TRBJ1-1	TGTGCCAGCAGTTACGACAGGAACACTGAAGCTTTCTTT	CASSYDRNTEAFF
TRBD2	few	TRBV7-2	TRBJ2-3	TGTGCCAGCAGCACAACTAGCGGGGGGCCCCAGCGGTATTTT	CASSTTSGGPQRYF
TRBD1	NA	TRBV7-2	TRBJ1-2	TGTGCCAGCAACTTAGACAGGGATGATGGCTACACCTTC	CASNLDRDDGYTF
NA	NA	TRBV21-1	TRBJ2-4	TGTGCCAGCAGCAAAGTTCGGGGGGACATTCAGTACTTC	CASSKVRGDIQYF
TRBD1	NA	TRBV2	TRBJ1-2	TGTGCCAGCAGGGACGACAGGGGGCATGGCTACACCTTC	CASRDDRGHGYTF
NA	NA	TRBV18	TRBJ2-7	TGTGCCAGCTCAAGGGACAACCCCTCCTACGAGCAGTACTTC	CASSRDNPSYEQYF
TRBD2	NA	TRBV25-1	TRBJ2-7	TGTGCCAGCAGTGACCTCGGACTAGCGGGAGGAACCTACGAGCAGTACTTC	CASSDLGLAGGTYEQYF
TRBD1	few	TRBV28	TRBJ2-7	TGTGCCAGCAGCCGACCGACAGGGGCCTACGAGCAGTACTTC	CASSRPTGAYEQYF
NA	few	TRBV5-1	TRBJ2-1	TGCGCCAGCAGCTTGACGGTATCCAATGAGCAGTTCTTC	CASSLTVSNEQFF
NA	NA	TRBV5-1	TRBJ2-2	TGCGCCACTTCAACGGGGGACAGCAACACCGGGGAGCTGTTTTTT	CATSTGDSNTGELFF
TRBD1	NA	TRBV7-9	TRBJ1-4	TGTGCCAGCAGCCCGACAGGGACTAATGAAAAACTGTTTTTT	CASSPTGTNEKLFF
TRBD1	few	TRBV7-9	TRBJ2-7	TGTGCCAGCAGCTTACTGGGACAGATCTACGAGCAGTACTTC	CASSLLGQIYEQYF
TRBD1	NA	TRBV2	TRBJ1-1	TGTGCCGGGGAAAACAGGGGGGAAGCTTTCTTT	CAGENRGEAFF
TRBD1	NA	TRBV9	TRBJ2-2	TGTGCCAGCAGCACCCACCCTCGAGATGACAGGGCCACCGGGGAGCTGTTTTTT	CASSTHPRDDRATGELFF
NA	NA	TRBV5-1	TRBJ1-6	TGCGCCAGCAGCTTATTACAGACGAATTCACCCCTCCACTTT	CASSLLQTNSPLHF
TRBD1	few	TRBV29-1	TRBJ2-2	TGCAGCGTTGATTCCTCGACAGGGACAGGGGCCGGGGAGCTGTTTTTT	CSVDSSTGTGAGELFF
TRBD2	NA	TRBV5-1	TRBJ2-1	TGCGCCAGCAGCTTGGAGGCTAGCGGGAGGAAAGCGTCCTACAATGAGCAGTTCTTC	CASSLEASGRKASYNEQFF
TRBD1	few	TRBV25-1	TRBJ2-3	TGTGCCAGCAGTGTACAGGGGGCTTACACAGATACGCAGTATTTT	CASSVQGAYTDTQYF
NA	NA	TRBV11-3	TRBJ1-2	TGTGCCAGCAGCTTAGTCAGGGTCCCGTTGGGTGGCTACACCTTC	CASSLVRVPLGGYTF
TRBD2	NA	TRBV7-2	TRBJ2-5	TGTGCCAGCAGCTTAGAACTAGCGGGAACCACAAAACAAGAGACCCAGTACTTC	CASSLELAGTTKQETQYF
NA	few	TRBV4-1	TRBJ2-2	TGCGCCAGCAGCGGCCAGAACACCGGGGAGCTGTTTTTT	CASSGQNTGELFF
NA	NA	TRBV6-5	TRBJ1-5	TGTGCCAGCAGTTACTCGCGGGGGCGTCAGCCCCAGCATTTT	CASSYSRGRQPQHF
NA	NA	TRBV5-1	TRBJ1-4	TGCGCCAGCAGCTTGGCCGGGGAAGGAAAACTGTTTTTT	CASSLAGEGKLFF
TRBD1	NA	TRBV29-1	TRBJ1-2	TGCAGCGTGGAGGGACAGGGTTATGGCTACACCTTC	CSVEGQGYGYTF
NA	NA	TRBV4-1	TRBJ1-3	TGCGCCAGCAGCGAAGGGTCCAGGGTTTCTGGAAACACCATATATTTT	CASSEGSRVSGNTIYF
TRBD1	NA	TRBV7-8	TRBJ1-1	TGTGCCAGCAGCTTGACAGGGCCCACTGAAGCTTTCTTT	CASSLTGPTEAFF
NA	NA	TRBV6-1	TRBJ2-5	TGTGCCAGCAGTTTACGACAGGCTCAAGAGACCCAGTACTTC	CASSLRQAQETQYF
TRBD2	few	TRBV7-2	TRBJ2-2	TGTGCCAGCAGCTTGACTAGCGGGAGGTCCGGGGAGCTGTTTTTT	CASSLTSGRSGELFF
TRBD2	NA	TRBV5-1	TRBJ2-7	TGCGCCAGCAGCCAAGGACTAGTCGCCTACGAGCAGTACTTC	CASSQGLVAYEQYF
TRBD1	NA	TRBV18	TRBJ2-3	TGTGCCAGCTCACCAACCCGCGGGACAGGGGGCGATACGCAGTATTTT	CASSPTRGTGGDTQYF
TRBD1	NA	TRBV2	TRBJ1-1	TGTGCCAGCAGTGCCGGGACAGGGAAAACTGAAGCTTTCTTT	CASSAGTGKTEAFF
NA	few	TRBV5-6	TRBJ2-7	TGTGCCAGCAGCTTGGAGACGGGTCCGAGCTCCTACGAGCAGTACTTC	CASSLETGPSSYEQYF
NA	NA	TRBV29-1	TRBJ2-2	TGCAGCGTTGGGGCCCAGGGGAACACCGGGGAGCTGTTTTTT	CSVGAQGNTGELFF
NA	NA	TRBV18	TRBJ2-1	TGTGCCAGCTCACCGGACAGCTACAATGAGCAGTTCTTC	CASSPDSYNEQFF
NA	NA	TRBV6-5	TRBJ2-6	TGTGCCAGCAGCCAAGCTGGAGCTGGGGCCAACGTCCTGACTTTC	CASSQAGAGANVLTF
NA	NA	TRBV6-6	TRBJ2-7	TGTGCCAGCAGTTACGGTCTTCCCCGGGGATACGAGCAGTACTTC	CASSYGLPRGYEQYF
NA	few	TRBV11-2	TRBJ2-1	TGTGCCAGCAGCCCCACAGGGATGTCGGACAATGAGCAGTTCTTC	CASSPTGMSDNEQFF
TRBD2	NA	TRBV9	TRBJ2-5	TGTGCCAGCAGCGTAGGGGATAGCGGGGGGGTCTTAGAGACCCAGTACTTC	CASSVGDSGGVLETQYF
TRBD1	NA	TRBV19	TRBJ2-2	TGTGCCAGTAGGAAGACAGGGGACACCGGGGAGCTGTTTTTT	CASRKTGDTGELFF
NA	NA	TRBV1	TRBJ1-1	TGCACCAGCAGCCGTCGCCGGGACAGGGAGAACACTGAAGCTTTGTTT	CTSSRRRDRENTEALF
NA	NA	TRBV14	TRBJ2-7	TGTGCCAGCAGCCCCCCCCTAGCCACCTACGAGCAGTACTTC	CASSPPLATYEQYF
TRBD2	NA	TRBV7-9	TRBJ2-7	TGTGCCAGCAGCCTGGTAGGGACTAGCGGATACGAGCAGTACTTC	CASSLVGTSGYEQYF
NA	NA	TRBV19	TRBJ2-2	TGTGCCAGTAGTGGCGTGCGGGTATCCACCGGGGAGCTGTTTTTT	CASSGVRVSTGELFF
NA	NA	TRBV19	TRBJ2-7	TGTGCCAGTAGTATCAGCAGGAGGGCTGGTGAGCAGTACTTC	CASSISRRAGEQYF
TRBD2	NA	TRBV18	TRBJ2-3	TGTGCCAGCTCACCGAGCGGGGGGCGCACAGATACGCAGTATTTT	CASSPSGGRTDTQYF
NA	NA	TRBV12-5	TRBJ1-4	TGTGCTAGTGGGTCAGGGGACGCTTACTATGAAAAACTGTTTTTT	CASGSGDAYYEKLFF
NA	few	TRBV2	TRBJ2-7	TGTGCCAGCAGTGAAGCGCTTGGGATCGGGGTAGGCTATTACGAGCAGTACTTC	CASSEALGIGVGYYEQYF
TRBD2	few	TRBV7-9	TRBJ2-3	TGTGCCAGCAGCTCTAGCGGAAGCACAGATACGCAGTATTTT	CASSSSGSTDTQYF
NA	few	TRBV30	TRBJ1-6	TGTGCCTGGAGTCGACAGTATAATTCACCCCTCCACTTT	CAWSRQYNSPLHF
NA	NA	TRBV5-1	TRBJ1-2	TGCGCCAGCAGCCCCGACAGGAACTATGGCTACACCTTC	CASSPDRNYGYTF
TRBD2	few	TRBV10-3	TRBJ2-7	TGTGCCATCAGTGAGCCCGGGACTAGCGGGGTCTACGAGCAGTACTTC	CAISEPGTSGVYEQYF